A single sample gave rise to the 18 T cell receptor beta chains below, sequenced in a study of Ad26.COV2.S vaccination and SARS-CoV-2 variants (dated by TCRdb to about 2021). Library generation was performed with the immunoSEQ multiplex PCR assay. The table was pulled from immuneACCESS by TCRdb, which kept in-frame rearrangements only. Such tables lose some clones; where checked, under half of the loss comes from unresolved V genes, and the rest has no known cause. The sample table shows nearly 400,000 clones, and about 88% are seen once. The leading ten clones occupy around 1.8% of the sample. In light of the paper, this sample's treatment or condition label describes: about 20 received Ad26.COV2.S at low or high dose, single or two shots; about 5 received placebo; per-sample allocation not given. For vaccine and placebo recipients, repertoires were sequenced using samples collected on day 63 after the first injection.

Here the sequenced sample was peripheral blood, taken in a trial of Ad26.COV2.S vaccine versus placebo. The receptors were gathered from a person between 18 and 59 years old who received the Ad26.COV2.S COVID-19 vaccine or a placebo.

This clone occurred once. V is TRBV28 and J is TRBJ2-1, with 12 bases lining up with TRBD2. Losses at the gene ends were 7 bases for V and 6 bases for J; bases not matched to a gene: 1. The germline gives CDR1 MDHEN, CDR2 SYDVKM. The CDR3 contains 13 residues. CDR3 sequence: CASKTSGSNEQFF. DNA of the CDR3: TGTGCCAGCAAGACTAGCGGGAGCAATGAGCAGTTCTTC.

The chain links TRBV5-1 to TRBJ2-3; 7 nucleotides line up with TRBD2. Germline V gene lookup returns CDR1 SGHRS and CDR2 YFSETQ. V lost 2 bases to trimming and J lost 0 bases; unmatched junction nucleotides: 12. The CDR3 has 18 residues. The CDR3 bases are TGCGCCAGCAGCTTAATATTTACCGGGACTACGAGCACAGATACGCAGTATTTT. This gives the protein CASSLIFTGTTSTDTQYF.

The chain uses TRBV7-2 and TRBJ1-5; D is undetermined. The CDR3 has 14 amino acids. V was clipped by 7 bases and J by 0 bases, with 10 bases between them. The germline V gene encodes CDR1 SGHTA and CDR2 FQGNSA. The CDR3 protein is CASTRFYSNQPQHF. The CDR3 bases are TGTGCCAGCACCCGTTTCTATAGCAATCAGCCCCAGCATTTT.

This chain joins TRBV23-1 and TRBJ1-3, with D possibly TRBD1 on 5 matching bases. TRBV23-1 falls under the ORF class, with uncertain function. The CDR3 length is 15 residues. The V and J ends lost 8 bases and 4 bases respectively, with 18 bases between them. The CDR3: CASLIRDRRGNTIYF. As DNA, the CDR3 is TGCGCCAGCCTTATCAGGGATCGTCGCGGAAACACCATATATTTT.

The V and J genes are TRBV2 and TRBJ2-3, with 9 bases that match TRBD2. Trimming at V came to 0 bases and at J to 3 bases, leaving 4 bases not matched to a gene. Germline CDR1 is SNHLY and CDR2 is FYNNEI. This CDR3 region has 16 residues. The chain's CDR3 is CASSEATSGLTDTQYF. The DNA for the CDR3 is TGTGCCAGCAGTGAAGCGACTAGCGGACTGACAGATACGCAGTATTTT. Variable domain in full (rest from reference TRBV2 and TRBJ2-3): EPEVTQTPSHQVTQMGQEVILRCVPISNHLYFYWYRQILGQKVEFLVSFYNNEISEKSEIFDDQFSVERPDGSNFTLKIRSTKLEDSAMYFCASSEATSGLTDTQYFGPGTRLTVL.

In its sample, this clone was seen a few times. CDR3 region: CASSLNRGPNEQFF. CDR3 DNA sequence: TGTGCCAGCAGCTTAAACAGGGGGCCCAATGAGCAGTTCTTC. The rearrangement uses TRBV5-4 and TRBJ2-1, with 9 bases that match TRBD1. This CDR3 comprises 14 residues. Germline loops: CDR1 SGHNT, CDR2 YYREEE (reference sequence). Trimming at V came to 2 bases and at J to 6 bases, leaving 3 bases not matched to a gene.

This clone was seen just once. The chain carries TRBV13 and TRBJ2-2; either TRBD1 or TRBD2 may supply D (5 bases each). The CDR3 runs 13 residues. Between the trimmed V and J ends, which lost 5 bases and 7 bases, there was a span of 11 bases. The germline V gene encodes CDR1 PRHDT and CDR2 FYEKMQ (reference sequence). DNA for the CDR3: TGTGCCAGCAGCCCCCGGGGCCACGGGGAGCTGTTTTTT. This encodes CASSPRGHGELFF. The full variable domain, with the rest looked up from reference TRBV13 and TRBJ2-2, is AAGVIQSPRHLIKEKRETATLKCYPIPRHDTVYWYQQGPGQDPQFLISFYEKMQSDKGSIPDRFSAQQFSDYHSELNMSSLELGDSALYFCASSPRGHGELFFGEGSRLTVL.

The rearrangement joins TRBV28 to TRBJ1-4; TRBD1 aligns across 8 bases. Losses at the gene ends were 3 bases for V and 9 bases for J; bases not matched to a gene: 6. The germline CDR1 and CDR2 sequences are MDHEN and SYDVKM. The CDR3 sequence is 14 residues long. In DNA, the CDR3 is TGTGCCAGCAGTTTGAGACAGGGGTTGAAAAAACTGTTTTTT. Protein sequence: CASSLRQGLKKLFF.

The chain employs TRBV5-1 and TRBJ2-2; TRBD1 might be the D (5 bases). The CDR3 sequence is 15 residues long. Germline CDR1 is SGHRS and CDR2 is YFSETQ. With 4 bases removed from V and 1 base from J, the gap between germline ends came to 11 bases. CDR3 region: CASSQVTVNTGELFF. The CDR3 DNA reads as TGCGCCAGCAGCCAAGTGACAGTGAACACCGGGGAGCTGTTTTTT.

J is TRBJ2-5 and V is TRBV9; TRBD2 aligns across 7 bases. Unmatched junction bases numbered 13, after V lost 3 bases and J lost 5 bases. Germline V lookup: CDR1 SGDLS, CDR2 YYNGEE. This CDR3 comprises 16 residues. CDR3 bases: TGTGCCAGCAGCGCCGGGGAGGGTCGGACCTGGGAGACCCAGTACTTC. Amino acid sequence: CASSAGEGRTWETQYF.

This clone came up a few times. A read error may produce the germline difference seen at one junction end. V gene TRBV5-1 combines with J gene TRBJ1-1; no firm D call. This CDR3 is 11 amino acids long. Germline V gene lookup returns CDR1 SGHRS and CDR2 YFSETQ. The CDR3, as DNA: TGCGCCAGCAGATTGGACTCTGAAGCTTTCTTT. Protein sequence: CASRLDSEAFF.

The chain couples TRBV27 to TRBJ1-2; D ambiguous. The CDR3 is 14 amino acids. Germline-derived CDR1 and CDR2 are MNHEY and SMNVEV (reference sequence). Trimming pared 2 bases from V and 4 bases from J, leaving 11 bases between. The CDR3 DNA sequence: TGTGCCAGCAGTTTAAATGGGGAGTCCTATGGCTACACCTTC. Translation gives CASSLNGESYGYTF.

J is TRBJ1-6 and V is TRBV5-4, with D possibly matching TRBD1 (6 bases). Germline V gene data show CDR1 as SGHNT and CDR2 as YYREEE (reference sequence). Trimming pared 5 bases from V and 5 bases from J, leaving 17 bases between. This CDR3 region has 16 residues. For the CDR3, the DNA is TGTGCCAGCAGGTCGTTCGGGGGCCCGGATAATTCACCCCTCCACTTT. It specifies CASRSFGGPDNSPLHF. The full variable domain, with the rest looked up from reference TRBV5-4 and TRBJ1-6, is ETGVTQSPTHLIKTRGQQVTLRCSSQSGHNTVSWYQQALGQGPQFIFQYYREEENGRGNFPPRFSGLQFPNYSSELNVNALELDDSALYLCASRSFGGPDNSPLHFGNGTRLTVT.

The chain has TRBV4-1 and TRBJ2-1, with a weak D call TRBD2 (5 bases). Trimming took off 1 base at V and 12 bases at J, with 13 bases between the two ends. This CDR3 has 13 residues. CDR1 is MGHRA and CDR2 is YSYEKL in the germline V gene. The CDR3 DNA is TGCGCCAGCAGCCAAGTCGGCCCCGGAGGGCAGTTCTTC. It codes for CASSQVGPGGQFF.

The V and J genes are TRBV29-1 and TRBJ2-2; 9 bases agree with TRBD1. The CDR3 runs 14 residues. V shed 7 bases, J shed 2 bases, and the junction held 5 bases outside the gene matches. Germline V CDR1 and CDR2: SQVTM, ANQGSEA. The CDR3 region is CSASTGGNTGELFF. The CDR3 DNA reads TGCAGCGCTTCGACAGGGGGAAACACCGGGGAGCTGTTTTTT.

The chain uses TRBV9 and TRBJ2-5; 11 bases fit TRBD2. The CDR3 consists of 16 residues. V shed 1 base, J shed 5 bases, and the junction held 7 bases outside the gene matches. Germline CDR1 is SGDLS and CDR2 is YYNGEE. This CDR3 reads CASSVTSGSRWETQYF. The CDR3 coding sequence is TGTGCCAGCAGCGTAACTAGCGGGAGTAGGTGGGAGACCCAGTACTTC.

This clone was counted between two and nine times. Within the sample, other DNA sequences also encode this same CDR3. The chain joins TRBV27 to TRBJ2-2, with D uncertain. Germline values: CDR1 MNHEY, CDR2 SMNVEV (reference sequence). The ends were cut back, 5 bases at V and 6 bases at J, with 7 bases in the middle. The CDR3 totals 12 residues. CDR3 sequence: CASSLLSGELFF. The CDR3 DNA follows: TGTGCCAGCAGTCTCTTATCCGGGGAGCTGTTTTTT.

The chain employs TRBV6-6 and TRBJ1-5, with 9 positions matching TRBD1. Germline CDR1 and CDR2: MNHNY and SVGAGI (reference sequence). V lost 6 bases to trimming and J lost 6 bases; unmatched junction nucleotides: 6. There are 14 residues in the CDR3. DNA for the CDR3: TGTGCCAGCAGCCCAACAGGGGGCACTCAGCCCCAGCATTTT. It translates to CASSPTGGTQPQHF.